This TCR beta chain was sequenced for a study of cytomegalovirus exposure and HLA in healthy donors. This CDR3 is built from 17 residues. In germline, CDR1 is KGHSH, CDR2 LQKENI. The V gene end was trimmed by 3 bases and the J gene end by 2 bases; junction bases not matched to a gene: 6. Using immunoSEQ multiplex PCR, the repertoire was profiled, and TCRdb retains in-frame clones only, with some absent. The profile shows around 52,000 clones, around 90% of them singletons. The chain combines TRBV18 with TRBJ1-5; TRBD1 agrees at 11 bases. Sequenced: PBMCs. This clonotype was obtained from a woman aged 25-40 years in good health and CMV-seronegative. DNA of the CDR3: TGTGCCAGCTCACCGGACAGGGGGCGCGGGGGCAATCAGCCCCAGCATTTT. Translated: CASSPDRGRGGNQPQHF.